These 4 T cell receptor beta chains were all obtained from the same sample, sequenced in a study of response to subunit inactivated influenza vaccine. TCRdb re-analysed the RT-PCR reads in MiXCR, keeping a single row per CDR3 protein. The table lists about half a million distinct CDR3 sequences, 7.5% to 8.5% of them singletons, with 10% to 15% in the top ten. The sample consisted of PBMCs from blood, taken about 23 months after vaccination. The receptor source for this set is a man in his fifties or sixties who received an inactivated influenza vaccine.

This clonotype was counted ten times or more. V is TRBV12-3 or TRBV12-4 and J is TRBJ1-6; TRBD1 aligns across 7 bases. The CDR3 length is 14 residues. V shed 3 bases and J 10 bases; nucleotides not matched to a gene: 6. The CDR3 DNA reads as TGTGCCAGCAGTTTCGCCCAGGGACAGTCACCCCTCCACTTT. It translates to CASSFAQGQSPLHF.

The chain recombines TRBV18 with TRBJ1-5; D ambiguous. Germline CDR1 reads KGHSH; CDR2 reads LQKENI. V was shortened by 5 bases and J by 2 bases, with 10 bases between the two germline ends. This CDR3 is 14 amino acids long. CDR3 loop: CASSVSLGNQPQHF. The CDR3 nucleotides read TGTGCCAGCTCAGTTAGTCTAGGCAATCAGCCCCAGCATTTT.

This clonotype has just a few counts. J is TRBJ2-7 and V is TRBV6-2 or TRBV6-3, with D perhaps being TRBD1 or TRBD2 (5 bases each). The CDR3 is 15 residues long. Germline-derived CDR1 and CDR2 are MNHEY and SVGEGT. Between the trimmed V and J ends, which lost 2 bases and 6 bases, there was a span of 17 bases. The CDR3 region has the DNA TGTGCCAGCAGTTACGAAGGGACGCTTTCGTCCGAGCAGTACTTC. Translating gives CASSYEGTLSSEQYF.

Many counts were recorded for this clonotype. The chain carries TRBV25-1 and TRBJ1-1; 7 nucleotides agree with TRBD1. V lost 6 bases, J lost 4 bases, and 5 bases stayed unmatched. The CDR3 is made up of 13 amino acids. CDR1 MGHDK and CDR2 SYGVNS come from the germline V gene. The CDR3 region has the DNA TGTGCCAGCAGAGCGTCAGGGGGCACTGAAGCTTTCTTT. Its protein is CASRASGGTEAFF.